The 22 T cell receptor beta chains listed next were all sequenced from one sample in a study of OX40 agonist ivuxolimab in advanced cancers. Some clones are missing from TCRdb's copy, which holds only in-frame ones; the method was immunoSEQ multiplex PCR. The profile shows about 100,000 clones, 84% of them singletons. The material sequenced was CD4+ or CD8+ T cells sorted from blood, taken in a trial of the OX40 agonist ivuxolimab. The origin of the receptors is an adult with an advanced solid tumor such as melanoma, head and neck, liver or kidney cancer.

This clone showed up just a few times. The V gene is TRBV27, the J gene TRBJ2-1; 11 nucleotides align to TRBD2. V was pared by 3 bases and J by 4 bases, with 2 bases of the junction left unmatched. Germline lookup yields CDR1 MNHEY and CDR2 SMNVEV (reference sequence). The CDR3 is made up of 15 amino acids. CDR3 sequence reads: CASSFRLAGYNEQFF. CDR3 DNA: TGTGCCAGCAGTTTCCGACTAGCGGGATACAATGAGCAGTTCTTC.

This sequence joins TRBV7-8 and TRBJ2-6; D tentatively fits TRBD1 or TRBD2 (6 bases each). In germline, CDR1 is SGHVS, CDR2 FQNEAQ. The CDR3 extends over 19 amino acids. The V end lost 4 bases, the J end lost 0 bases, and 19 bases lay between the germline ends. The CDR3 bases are TGTGCCAGCAGCTCAAAAGGGGGAGGCGAATTCTCTGGGGCCAACGTCCTGACTTTC. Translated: CASSSKGGGEFSGANVLTF. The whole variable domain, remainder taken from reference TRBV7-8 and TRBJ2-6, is GAGVSQSPRYKVAKRGQDVALRCDPISGHVSLFWYQQALGQGPEFLTYFQNEAQLDKSGLPSDRFFAERPEGSVSTLKIQRTQQEDSAVYLCASSSKGGGEFSGANVLTFGAGSRLTVL.

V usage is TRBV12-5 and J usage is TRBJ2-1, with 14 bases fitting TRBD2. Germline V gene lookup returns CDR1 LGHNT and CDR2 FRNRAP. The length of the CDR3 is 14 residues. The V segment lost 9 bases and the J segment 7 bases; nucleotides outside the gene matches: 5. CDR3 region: CASRLAGGYNEQFF. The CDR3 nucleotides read TGTGCTAGCCGACTAGCGGGAGGGTATAATGAGCAGTTCTTC.

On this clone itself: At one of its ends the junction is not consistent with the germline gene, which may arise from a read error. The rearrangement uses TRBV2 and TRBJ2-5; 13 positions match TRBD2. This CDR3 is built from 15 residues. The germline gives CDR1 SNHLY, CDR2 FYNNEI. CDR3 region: CASSRTSGSVEAQYF. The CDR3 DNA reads TGTGCCAGCAGTCGGACTAGCGGGAGCGTAGAGGCCCAGTACTTC.

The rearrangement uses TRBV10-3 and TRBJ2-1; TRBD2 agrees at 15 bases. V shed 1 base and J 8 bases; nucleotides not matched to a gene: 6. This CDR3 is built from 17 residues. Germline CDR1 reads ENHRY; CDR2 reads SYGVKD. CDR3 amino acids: CAISEYGTSGRNDEQFF. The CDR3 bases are TGTGCCATCAGTGAGTACGGGACTAGCGGGAGGAACGATGAGCAGTTCTTC.

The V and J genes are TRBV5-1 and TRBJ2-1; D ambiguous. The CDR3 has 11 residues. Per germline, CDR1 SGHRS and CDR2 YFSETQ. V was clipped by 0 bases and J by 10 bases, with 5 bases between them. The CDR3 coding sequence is TGCGCCAGCAGCTTGGACCAGGAGCAGTTCTTC. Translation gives CASSLDQEQFF.

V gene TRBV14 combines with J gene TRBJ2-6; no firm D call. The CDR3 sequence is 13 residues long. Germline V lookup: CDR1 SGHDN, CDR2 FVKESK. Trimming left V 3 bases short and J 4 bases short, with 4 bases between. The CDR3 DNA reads TGTGCCAGCAGCCAGTTCGGGGCCAACGTCCTGACTTTC. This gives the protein CASSQFGANVLTF.

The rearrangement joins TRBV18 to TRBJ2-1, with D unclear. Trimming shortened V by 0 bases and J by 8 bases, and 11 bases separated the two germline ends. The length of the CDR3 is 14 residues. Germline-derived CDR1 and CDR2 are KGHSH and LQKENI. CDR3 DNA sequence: TGTGCCAGCTCACCACCGCTAACGTACGATGAGCAGTTCTTC. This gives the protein CASSPPLTYDEQFF.

For the CDR3, the DNA is TGCGCCAGCAGCCAAGCCCCAGACAGGCAAAGTCCCTACGAGCAGTACTTC. Translated: CASSQAPDRQSPYEQYF. V gene TRBV4-1 combines with J gene TRBJ2-7; weak D call: TRBD1 (6 bases). The V end lost 1 base, the J end lost 2 bases, and 18 bases lay between the germline ends. Germline V CDR1 and CDR2: MGHRA, YSYEKL. The CDR3 contains 17 residues.

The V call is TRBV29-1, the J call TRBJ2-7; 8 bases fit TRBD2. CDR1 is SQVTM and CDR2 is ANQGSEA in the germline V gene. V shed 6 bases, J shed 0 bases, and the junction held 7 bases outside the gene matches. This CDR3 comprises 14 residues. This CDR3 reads CSVRTSLLSYEQYF. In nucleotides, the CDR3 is TGCAGCGTCAGGACTAGCCTACTCTCCTACGAGCAGTACTTC.

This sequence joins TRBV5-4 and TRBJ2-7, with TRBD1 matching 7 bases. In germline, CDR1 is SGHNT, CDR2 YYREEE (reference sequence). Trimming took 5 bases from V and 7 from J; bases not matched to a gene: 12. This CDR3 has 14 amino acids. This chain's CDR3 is CASSLQGPPGEQYF. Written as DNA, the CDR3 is TGTGCCAGCAGTTTACAGGGGCCCCCGGGGGAGCAGTACTTC.

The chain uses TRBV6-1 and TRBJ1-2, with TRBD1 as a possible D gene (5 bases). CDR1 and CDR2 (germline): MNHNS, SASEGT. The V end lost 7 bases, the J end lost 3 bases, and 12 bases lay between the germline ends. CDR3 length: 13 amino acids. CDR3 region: CASNRGEDYGYTF. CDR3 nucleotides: TGTGCCAGCAATCGGGGCGAGGACTATGGCTACACCTTC.

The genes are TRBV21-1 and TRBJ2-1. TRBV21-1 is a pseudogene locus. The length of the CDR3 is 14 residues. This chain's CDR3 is CASSKVERGDEQFF. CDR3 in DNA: TGTGCCAGCAGCAAAGTGGAAAGGGGGGATGAGCAGTTCTTC.

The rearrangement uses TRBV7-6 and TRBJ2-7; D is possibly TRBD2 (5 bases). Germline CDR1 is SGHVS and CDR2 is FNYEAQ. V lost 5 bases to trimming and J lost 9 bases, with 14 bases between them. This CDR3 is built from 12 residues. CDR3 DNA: TGTGCCAGCAGCCGGGCCGGGGTTGGGCAGTACTTC. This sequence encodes CASSRAGVGQYF. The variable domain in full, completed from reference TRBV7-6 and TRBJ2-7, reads GAGVSQSPRYKVTKRGQDVALRCDPISGHVSLYWYRQALGQGPEFLTYFNYEAQQDKSGLPNDRFSAERPEGSISTLTIQRTEQRDSAMYRCASSRAGVGQYFGPGTRLTVT.

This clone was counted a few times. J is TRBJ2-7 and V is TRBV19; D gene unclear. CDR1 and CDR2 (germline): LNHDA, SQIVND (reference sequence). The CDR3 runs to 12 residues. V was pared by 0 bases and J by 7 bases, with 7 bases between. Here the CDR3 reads CASSIDRAEQYF. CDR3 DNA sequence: TGTGCCAGTAGTATAGATCGGGCAGAGCAGTACTTC.

The CDR3 region has the DNA TGCGCCAGCAGCTTGGGGCTTTTAACGGGGAAGAAGGGCGAGACCCAGTACTTC. This translates into CASSLGLLTGKKGETQYF. This rearrangement joins TRBV5-1 to TRBJ2-5, with a weak D call TRBD2 (5 bases). CDR3 length equals 18 residues. Looked up from germline, CDR1 is SGHRS and CDR2 is YFSETQ. Trimming left V 0 bases short and J 5 bases short, with 23 bases between. The full variable domain, its missing parts supplied by reference TRBV5-1 and TRBJ2-5, is KAGVTQTPRYLIKTRGQQVTLSCSPISGHRSVSWYQQTPGQGLQFLFEYFSETQRNKGNFPGRFSGRQFSNSRSEMNVSTLELGDSALYLCASSLGLLTGKKGETQYFGPGTRLLVL.

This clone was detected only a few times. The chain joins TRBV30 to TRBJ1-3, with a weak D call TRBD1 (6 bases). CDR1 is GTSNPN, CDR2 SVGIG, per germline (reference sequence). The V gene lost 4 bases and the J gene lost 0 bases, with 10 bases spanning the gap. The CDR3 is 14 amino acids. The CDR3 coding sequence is TGTGCCTGGACGGGGGCCGTCTCTGGAAACACCATATATTTT. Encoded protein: CAWTGAVSGNTIYF. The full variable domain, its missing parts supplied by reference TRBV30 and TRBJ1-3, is SQTIHQWPATLVQPVGSPLSLECTVEGTSNPNLYWYRQAAGRGLQLLFYSVGIGQISSEVPQNLSASRPQDRQFILSSKKLLLSDSGFYLCAWTGAVSGNTIYFGEGSWLTVV.

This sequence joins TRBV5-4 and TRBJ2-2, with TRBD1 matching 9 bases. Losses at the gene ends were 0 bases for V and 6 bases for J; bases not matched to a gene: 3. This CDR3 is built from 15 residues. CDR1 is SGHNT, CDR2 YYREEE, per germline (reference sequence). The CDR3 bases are TGTGCCAGCAGCTTGGCAGGGACAGGGCCCGGGGAGCTGTTTTTT. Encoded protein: CASSLAGTGPGELFF. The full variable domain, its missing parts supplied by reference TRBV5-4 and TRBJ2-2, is ETGVTQSPTHLIKTRGQQVTLRCSSQSGHNTVSWYQQALGQGPQFIFQYYREEENGRGNFPPRFSGLQFPNYSSELNVNALELDDSALYLCASSLAGTGPGELFFGEGSRLTVL.

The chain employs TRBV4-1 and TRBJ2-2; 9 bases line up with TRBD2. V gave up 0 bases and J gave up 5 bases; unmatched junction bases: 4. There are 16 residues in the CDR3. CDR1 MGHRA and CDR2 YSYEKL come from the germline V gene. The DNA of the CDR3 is TGCGCCAGCAGCCAAGATCTACTAGCGGGTACCGGGGAGCTGTTTTTT. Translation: CASSQDLLAGTGELFF.

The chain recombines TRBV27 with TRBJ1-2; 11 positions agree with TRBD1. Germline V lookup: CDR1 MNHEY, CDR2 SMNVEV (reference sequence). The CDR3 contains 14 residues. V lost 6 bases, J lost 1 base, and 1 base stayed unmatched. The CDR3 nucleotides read TGTGCCAGCAGAGGGACAGGGGGTAACTATGGCTACACCTTC. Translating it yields CASRGTGGNYGYTF.

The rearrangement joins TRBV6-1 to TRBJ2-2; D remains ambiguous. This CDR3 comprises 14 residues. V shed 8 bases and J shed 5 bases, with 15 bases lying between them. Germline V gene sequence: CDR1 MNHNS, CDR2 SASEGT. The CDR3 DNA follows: TGTGCCAGCTTAACTGGGCCGATTACCGGGGAGCTGTTTTTT. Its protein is CASLTGPITGELFF.

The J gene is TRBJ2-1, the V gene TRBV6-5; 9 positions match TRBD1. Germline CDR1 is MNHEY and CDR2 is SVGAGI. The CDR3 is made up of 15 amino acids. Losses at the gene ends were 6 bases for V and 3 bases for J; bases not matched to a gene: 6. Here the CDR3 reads CASSPGQGIYNEQFF. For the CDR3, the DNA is TGTGCCAGCAGCCCTGGACAGGGGATCTACAATGAGCAGTTCTTC.